This T cell receptor beta chain was sequenced for a study of CD8 T cells in ankylosing spondylitis. Study-wide results and caveats: Several highly homologous variants made up a TCR beta motif that seemed to typify ankylosing spondylitis blood. Reactive arthritis synovial fluid and blood previously showed some of these motif variants.

As the method for making TCR beta libraries, quantitative 5'-RACE with molecular barcodes was used. TCRdb re-called the 5' RACE reads with MiXCR, one entry per CDR3 protein. The table records some 840,000 distinct CDR3 sequences, roughly 12% of them present only once. This clonotype was found a few times. Antigen unknown. Germline V gives CDR1 SGHTS, CDR2 YDEGEE. The ends were cut back, 1 base at V and 0 bases at J, with 11 bases in the middle. CDR3 size: 17 residues. The chain uses TRBV5-8 and TRBJ2-6, with D perhaps TRBD1 (6 bases). The sequencing sample was made of blood, either unsorted or a sorted T cell fraction (not recorded which). The origin of this receptor is a male donor with ankylosing spondylitis. CDR3 coding DNA: TGTGCCAGCAGCTTGCCAGGGGTTCTCTCTGGGGCCAACGTCCTGACTTTC. It translates to CASSLPGVLSGANVLTF.